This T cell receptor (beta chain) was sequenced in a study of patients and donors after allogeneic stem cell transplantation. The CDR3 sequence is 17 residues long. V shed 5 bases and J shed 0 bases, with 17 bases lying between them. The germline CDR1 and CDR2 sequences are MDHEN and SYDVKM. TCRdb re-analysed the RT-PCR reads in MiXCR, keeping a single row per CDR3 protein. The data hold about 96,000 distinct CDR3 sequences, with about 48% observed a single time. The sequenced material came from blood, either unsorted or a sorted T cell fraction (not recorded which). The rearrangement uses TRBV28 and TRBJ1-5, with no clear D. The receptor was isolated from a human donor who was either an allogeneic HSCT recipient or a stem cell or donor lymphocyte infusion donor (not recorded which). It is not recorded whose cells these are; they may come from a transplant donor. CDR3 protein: CASSLQPYGTSNQPQHF. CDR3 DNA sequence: TGTGCCAGCAGTCTTCAGCCCTATGGCACTAGCAATCAGCCCCAGCATTTT.